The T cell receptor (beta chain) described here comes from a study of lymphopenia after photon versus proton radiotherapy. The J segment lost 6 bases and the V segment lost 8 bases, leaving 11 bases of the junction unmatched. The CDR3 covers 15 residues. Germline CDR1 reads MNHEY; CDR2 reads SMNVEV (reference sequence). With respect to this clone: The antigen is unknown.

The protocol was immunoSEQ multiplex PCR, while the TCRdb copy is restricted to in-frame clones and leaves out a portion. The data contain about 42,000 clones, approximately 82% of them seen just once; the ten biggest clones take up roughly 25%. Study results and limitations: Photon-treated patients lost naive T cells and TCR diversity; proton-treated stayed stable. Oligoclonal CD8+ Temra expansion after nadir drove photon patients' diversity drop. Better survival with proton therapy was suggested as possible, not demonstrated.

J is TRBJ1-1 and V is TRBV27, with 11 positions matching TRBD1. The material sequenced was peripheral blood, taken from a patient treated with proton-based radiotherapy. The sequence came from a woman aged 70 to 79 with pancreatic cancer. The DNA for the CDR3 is TGTGCCAGCGGACCGGACAGGGGGCTTTTGGCTGAAGCTTTCTTT. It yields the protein CASGPDRGLLAEAFF.